This T cell receptor beta chain was captured in a study of early T cells in non-severe SARS-CoV-2 infection. Attachment of unique molecular identifiers to individual cDNA molecules was performed. Each CDR3 protein gets one entry after TCRdb re-called the 5' RACE reads with MiXCR. The sample includes 45,000 to 60,000 distinct CDR3 sequences, approximately 10% seen only once; the top ten take around 3.6%. This clonotype was seen ten or more times. The source material was whole blood, sampled at baseline. This receptor was taken from an adult who was a healthcare worker with PCR-confirmed SARS-CoV-2 infection or an uninfected control (not recorded which).

In nucleotides, the CDR3 is TGTGCCAGCAGTGTTTCTCCCGGGGAGCTGTTTTTT. It encodes CASSVSPGELFF. V gene TRBV25-1 combines with J gene TRBJ2-2, with D uncertain. Germline lookup yields CDR1 MGHDK and CDR2 SYGVNS. Trimming removed 4 bases from V and 6 bases from J, with 6 bases in between. The CDR3 has 12 amino acids. Full variable domain (remainder filled in from reference TRBV25-1 and TRBJ2-2): EADIYQTPRYLVIGTGKKITLECSQTMGHDKMYWYQQDPGMELHLIHYSYGVNSTEKGDLSSESTVSRIRTEHFPLTLESARPSHTSQYLCASSVSPGELFFGEGSRLTVL.